The clone carrying this TCR beta chain was detected once. The entry originates in a study of cytomegalovirus exposure and HLA in healthy donors. Study background: The 120 validation repertoires matched the 600 to 700 first-cohort repertoires in platform, a later analysis reported.

Method: immunoSEQ multiplex PCR; TCRdb's copy keeps in-frame clones and lacks some. The sample consists of about 200,000 clones, roughly 91% of them appearing once. This CDR3 has 17 residues. V was pared by 8 bases and J by 3 bases, with 26 bases between. CDR1 is SQVTM and CDR2 is ANQGSEA in the germline V gene. The material sequenced was PBMCs. The clonotype was recovered from a woman under 30 in good health and CMV-seropositive. This chain connects TRBV29-1 to TRBJ2-1; tentative D call: TRBD2 (6 bases). CDR3 DNA sequence: TGCAGCTCCCATAGCGGAGAAGTACTAGGACGCTACAATGAGCAGTTCTTC. Its translation is CSSHSGEVLGRYNEQFF.